The 14 T cell receptor beta chains below all came from one sample that was sequenced in a study of T cells after yellow fever vaccination. Via MiXCR, TCRdb re-called the 5' RACE reads, giving one row per CDR3 protein. The repertoire holds over 300,000 distinct CDR3 sequences, with approximately 4% as singletons. The material sequenced was PBMCs, taken 5 days after the yellow fever booster vaccination. The receptors were sampled from a young man who received the YFV17D yellow fever vaccine.

This clonotype has a count of ten or more. This rearrangement joins TRBV7-2 to TRBJ2-6; D not resolved. The CDR3 totals 17 residues. V lost 0 bases, J lost 1 base, and 10 bases lay in between. CDR1 is SGHTA, CDR2 FQGNSA, per germline. The CDR3 nucleotides read TGTGCCAGCAGCTTAGCGTATTTGAGGTCTGGGGCCAACGTCCTGACTTTC. Encoded protein: CASSLAYLRSGANVLTF.

The chain couples TRBV7-2 to TRBJ2-4; 7 bases fit TRBD2. This CDR3 is 14 amino acids long. In germline, CDR1 is SGHTA, CDR2 FQGNSA. The V and J ends lost 0 bases and 8 bases, in that order; junction bases with no gene match: 4. The DNA of the CDR3 is TGTGCCAGCAGCTTAGCGGGGGGGTGGGACATTCAGTACTTC. Translated: CASSLAGGWDIQYF.

This clonotype occurred a few times. The chain combines TRBV4-3 with TRBJ1-5; 7 bases are a match to TRBD1. Germline V gene data show CDR1 as LGHNA and CDR2 as YSLEER. The CDR3 spans 18 residues. V shed 5 bases and J 0 bases; nucleotides not matched to a gene: 13. The CDR3, as DNA: TGCGCCAGCAGCATACACCGGGACAGCAAATATAGCAATCAGCCCCAGCATTTT. Translation: CASSIHRDSKYSNQPQHF.

This clonotype was picked up a small number of times. This chain connects TRBV12-3 or TRBV12-4 to TRBJ2-3; weak D call: TRBD1 (5 bases). V lost 0 bases to trimming and J lost 0 bases, with 10 bases between them. The CDR3 is 16 amino acids. CDR3 DNA: TGTGCCAGCAGTTTAGCGCTTGGACATAGCACAGATACGCAGTATTTT. Protein: CASSLALGHSTDTQYF.

The rearrangement uses TRBV9 and TRBJ1-2; the D is unclear. Germline CDR1 is SGDLS and CDR2 is YYNGEE. This CDR3 is 13 amino acids long. Trimming cost V 2 bases and J 1 base, with 6 bases left between them. CDR3 protein: CASSVWSNYGYTF. CDR3 bases: TGTGCCAGCAGCGTTTGGAGTAACTATGGCTACACCTTC.

This rearrangement joins TRBV4-2 to TRBJ2-3; TRBD2 agrees at 10 bases. Germline V gives CDR1 LGHNA, CDR2 YNFKEQ. This CDR3 region has 18 residues. The trim removed 1 base at V and 3 bases at J, leaving 10 bases unmatched. The CDR3 DNA is TGTGCCAGCAGCCAAGGGACGGAGGGTAGCGGGGGGACAGATACGCAGTATTTT. Protein product: CASSQGTEGSGGTDTQYF.

The table lists this clonotype with a few counts. The J gene is TRBJ1-1, the V gene TRBV11-2; D is uncertain. The CDR3 runs to 14 residues. Deletions cut 5 bases from V and 1 base from J, with 11 bases between. Germline CDR1 SGHAT, CDR2 FQNNGV. The CDR3 nucleotides are TGTGCCAGCAGCCCACCACTTGGGAACACTGAAGCTTTCTTT. This encodes CASSPPLGNTEAFF.

Many counts were recorded for this clonotype. The genes are TRBV4-1 and TRBJ1-4; no definite D call. The CDR3 loop spans 15 amino acids. The germline V gene has CDR1 MGHRA and CDR2 YSYEKL. Trimming took off 6 bases at V and 3 bases at J, with 14 bases between the two ends. The CDR3 loop reads CASSQTETSNEKLFF. CDR3 sequence (DNA): TGCGCCAGCAGTCAGACGGAGACCTCTAATGAAAAACTGTTTTTT.

The table lists this clonotype with a few counts. J is TRBJ2-2 and V is TRBV28; no clear D gene. Germline V lookup: CDR1 MDHEN, CDR2 SYDVKM. Trimming took 2 bases from V and 0 from J, leaving 7 bases between them. CDR3 length equals 15 residues. The CDR3 region has the DNA TGTGCCAGCAGTTTAAAGCAGTCGAACACCGGGGAGCTGTTTTTT. Its translation is CASSLKQSNTGELFF.

This clonotype occurred many times. This chain uses TRBV6-1 with TRBJ2-1; 7 nucleotides match TRBD1. Per the germline V gene, CDR1 is MNHNS and CDR2 is SASEGT. The CDR3 is 16 residues long. J was trimmed by 8 bases and V by 4 bases; bases with no gene match: 14. CDR3 region: CASSAIDRATVDEQFF. As DNA, the CDR3 is TGTGCCAGCAGTGCGATAGACAGGGCCACTGTTGATGAGCAGTTCTTC.

The genes are TRBV5-8 and TRBJ1-1; 8 bases agree with TRBD1. Germline CDR1 is SGHTS and CDR2 is YDEGEE. The CDR3 is 14 amino acids. The ends lost 4 bases at V and 1 base at J; junction bases unmatched: 3. The CDR3: CASSTGQANTEAFF. The DNA of the CDR3 is TGTGCCAGCAGCACGGGACAGGCGAACACTGAAGCTTTCTTT.

This clonotype was picked up a small number of times. The V and J genes are TRBV25-1 and TRBJ2-3, with D uncertain. Trimming pared 4 bases from V and 0 bases from J, leaving 5 bases between. The CDR3 has 13 amino acids. CDR1 is MGHDK, CDR2 SYGVNS, per germline. The CDR3 DNA sequence: TGTGCCAGCAGTGGAGTTAGCACAGATACGCAGTATTTT. This sequence encodes CASSGVSTDTQYF.

This clonotype was seen at least ten times. The V and J genes are TRBV7-8 and TRBJ2-2, with a weak D call TRBD1 (5 bases). Germline lookup yields CDR1 SGHVS and CDR2 FQNEAQ. V lost 6 bases and J lost 5, with 19 bases in between. CDR3 length: 16 amino acids. The DNA for the CDR3 is TGTGCCAGCAGTATGACAGCGTCACCTCTGACCGGGGAGCTGTTTTTT. Its translation is CASSMTASPLTGELFF.

The genes are TRBV7-9 and TRBJ1-1; TRBD1 matches at 7 bases. This CDR3 is built from 13 residues. The germline gives CDR1 SEHNR, CDR2 FQNEAQ (reference sequence). The J segment lost 1 base and the V segment lost 11 bases, leaving 7 bases of the junction unmatched. CDR3 nucleotide sequence: TGTGCCGGAAAGGACAGGACGAACACTGAAGCTTTCTTT. This encodes CAGKDRTNTEAFF.